This entry describes one T cell receptor beta chain. Germline-derived CDR1 and CDR2 are SGDLS and YYNGEE. V lost 3 bases to trimming and J lost 6 bases, with 15 bases between them. The CDR3 length is 15 residues. This sample stems from a study of shared clonotypes between healthy human individuals. Here immunoSEQ multiplex PCR was the method, and the copy in TCRdb shows in-frame clones only, minus some. The repertoire holds more than 1 million clones, with around 82% as singletons. The clonotype was recovered from a young man in good health. Some clones in this sample may be carry-over from other donors' samples. The chain carries TRBV9 and TRBJ2-2; D is unclear. The sample taken for sequencing was memory CD4+ T cells from PBMCs. As for subset: CD45RA-negative fraction. For the CDR3, the DNA is TGTGCCAGCAGCGGCCCCCTAGTCACCTCCGGGGAGCTGTTTTTT. Protein sequence: CASSGPLVTSGELFF. Filled out from reference TRBV9 and TRBJ2-2, the complete variable domain reads DSGVTQTPKHLITATGQRVTLRCSPRSGDLSVYWYQQSLDQGLQFLIQYYNGEERAKGNILERFSAQQFPDLHSELNLSSLELGDSALYFCASSGPLVTSGELFFGEGSRLTVL.